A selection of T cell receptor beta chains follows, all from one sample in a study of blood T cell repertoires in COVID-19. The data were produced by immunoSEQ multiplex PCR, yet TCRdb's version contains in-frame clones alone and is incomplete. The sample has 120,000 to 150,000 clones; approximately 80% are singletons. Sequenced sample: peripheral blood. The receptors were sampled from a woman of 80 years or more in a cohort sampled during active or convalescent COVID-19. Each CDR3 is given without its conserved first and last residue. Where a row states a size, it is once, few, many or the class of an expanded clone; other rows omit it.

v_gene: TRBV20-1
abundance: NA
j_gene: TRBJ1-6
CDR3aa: SAWENSPLH

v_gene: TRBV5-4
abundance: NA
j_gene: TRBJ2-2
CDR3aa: ASTEDKTNTGELF

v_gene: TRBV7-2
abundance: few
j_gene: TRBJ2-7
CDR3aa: ASSLAAGGGFIEQY

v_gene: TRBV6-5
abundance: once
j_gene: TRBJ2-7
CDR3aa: ASSYALGSSYEQY

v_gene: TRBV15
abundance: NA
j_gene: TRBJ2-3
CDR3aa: ATSKRAGGPDTQY

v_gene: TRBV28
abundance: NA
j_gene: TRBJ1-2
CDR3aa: ASSPTGLNYRGYT

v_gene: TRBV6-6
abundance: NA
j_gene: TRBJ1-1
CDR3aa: ASRQPGQATGAF

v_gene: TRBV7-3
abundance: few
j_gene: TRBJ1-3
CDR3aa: ASSPGGARGNTIY

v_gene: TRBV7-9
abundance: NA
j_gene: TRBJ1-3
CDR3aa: ASSFMQGQGNTIY

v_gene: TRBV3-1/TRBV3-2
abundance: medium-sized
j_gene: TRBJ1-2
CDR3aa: ASSHPHRGGSYT

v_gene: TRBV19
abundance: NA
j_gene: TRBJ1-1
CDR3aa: ASSRWQNTEAF

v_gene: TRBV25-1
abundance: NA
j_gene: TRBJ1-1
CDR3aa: ASSIGLFMNTEAF

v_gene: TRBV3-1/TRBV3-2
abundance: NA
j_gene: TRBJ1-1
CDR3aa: ASSITPTGDEAF

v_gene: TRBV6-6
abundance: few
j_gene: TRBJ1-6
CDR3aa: ASSYSRQYNSPLH

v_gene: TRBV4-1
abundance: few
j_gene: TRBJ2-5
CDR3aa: ASSHPGGGFQQTQY

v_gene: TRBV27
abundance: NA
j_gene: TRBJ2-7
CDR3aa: ASSLGQRPYEQY

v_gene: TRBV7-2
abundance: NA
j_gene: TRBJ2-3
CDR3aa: ASSLEGRTSTDTQY

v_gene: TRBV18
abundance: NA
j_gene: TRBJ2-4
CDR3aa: ASSPGGDIQY

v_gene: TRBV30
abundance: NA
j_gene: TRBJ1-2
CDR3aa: AWSGQWAYGYT

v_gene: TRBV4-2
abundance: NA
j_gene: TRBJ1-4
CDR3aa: ASSQAGAPAGEKLF

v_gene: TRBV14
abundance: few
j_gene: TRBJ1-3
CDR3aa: ASSPWTGSGNTIY

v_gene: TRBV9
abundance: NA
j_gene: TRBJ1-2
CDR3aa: ASSTRDGTGGYT

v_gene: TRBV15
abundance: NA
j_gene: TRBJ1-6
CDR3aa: ATSRKGGISPLH

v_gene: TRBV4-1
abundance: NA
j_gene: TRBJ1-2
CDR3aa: ASSQPPGHSRSGRGYT

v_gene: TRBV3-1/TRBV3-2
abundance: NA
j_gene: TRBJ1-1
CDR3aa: ASSQVATEAF

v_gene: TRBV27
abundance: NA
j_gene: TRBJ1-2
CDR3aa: ASSRPGTGGIYGYT

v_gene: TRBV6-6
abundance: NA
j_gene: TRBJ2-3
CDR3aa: ASSNSGGENTQY

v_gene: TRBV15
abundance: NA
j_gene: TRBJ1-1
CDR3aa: ATSRSSRTGREAF